The entry below describes one TCR beta chain. Its antigen is currently unknown. No infections or other immune events were documented during collection. This specimen belongs to a study of identifying expanded T cells in peripheral blood. Whole-study results and caveats: Clone count variance between approximately 2-week samples rose with total template count. Over two and four weeks, about 16 and 20 clones changed, versus 1.2 between replicates.

The CDR3 contains 14 residues. With 7 bases removed from V and 8 bases from J, the gap between germline ends came to 18 bases. In germline, CDR1 is MNHNY, CDR2 SVGAGI (reference sequence). Profiled with immunoSEQ multiplex PCR; TCRdb holds only in-frame clones, not every one. The table has around 120,000 clones, 84% seen once; the top ten hold 3.3%. The V and J genes are TRBV6-6 and TRBJ2-4, with D unclear. The sample was blood. The receptor was derived from a person between 18 and 75 years old in good health. CDR3 sequence reads: CASTPTSGRDIQYF. The CDR3, as DNA: TGTGCCAGCACTCCTACATCGGGCCGGGACATTCAGTACTTC.